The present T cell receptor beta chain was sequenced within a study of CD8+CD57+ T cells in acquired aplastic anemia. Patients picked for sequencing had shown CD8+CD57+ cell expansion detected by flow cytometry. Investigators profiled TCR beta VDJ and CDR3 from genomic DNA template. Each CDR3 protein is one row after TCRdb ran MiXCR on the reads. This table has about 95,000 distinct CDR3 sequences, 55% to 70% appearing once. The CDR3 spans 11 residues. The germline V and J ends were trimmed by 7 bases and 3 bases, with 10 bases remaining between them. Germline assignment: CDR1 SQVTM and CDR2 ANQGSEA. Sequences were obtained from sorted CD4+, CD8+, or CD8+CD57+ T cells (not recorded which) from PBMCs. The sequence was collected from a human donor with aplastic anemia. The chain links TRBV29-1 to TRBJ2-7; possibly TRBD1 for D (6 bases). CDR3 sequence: CSGGQHYEQYF. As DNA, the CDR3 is TGCAGCGGCGGACAGCACTACGAGCAGTACTTC.